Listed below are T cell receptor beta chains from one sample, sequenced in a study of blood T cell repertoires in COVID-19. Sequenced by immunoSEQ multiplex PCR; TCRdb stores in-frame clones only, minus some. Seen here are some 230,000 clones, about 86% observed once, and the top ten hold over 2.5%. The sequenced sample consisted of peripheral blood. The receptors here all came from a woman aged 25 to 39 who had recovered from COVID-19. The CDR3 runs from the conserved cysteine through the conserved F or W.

CASSLAGGLYTGELFF TRBJ2-2 TRBV4-1
CASSPGQADYGYTF TRBJ1-2 TRBV5-1
CASSQDLGNRGDSPLHF TRBJ1-6 TRBV3-1/TRBV3-2
CASPSGNTYEQYF TRBJ2-7 TRBV6-5
CASSQGPEGEAFF TRBJ1-1 TRBV3-1/TRBV3-2
CASSAGQGFRKGLYEQYF TRBJ2-7 TRBV7-9
CASSGLAEGTDTQYF TRBJ2-3 TRBV2
CASSPGQISSYEQYF TRBJ2-7 TRBV18
CASSYPLTGRETQYF TRBJ2-5 TRBV6-6
CASSWRVYEQYF TRBJ2-7 TRBV18
CASSPPVRRDTQYF TRBJ2-3 TRBV11-2
CASSLAGTSDTYEQYF TRBJ2-7 TRBV5-1
CASSHGLAGGDNEQFF TRBJ2-1 TRBV4-2
CSAFNNEQFF TRBJ2-1 TRBV20-1
CASSPGQGYTEAFF TRBJ1-1 TRBV19
CASSPWGGRNQPQHF TRBJ1-5 TRBV3-1/TRBV3-2
CASSFPGSYRNEQFF TRBJ2-1 TRBV28
CASSLGLAGAYEQYF TRBJ2-7 TRBV7-3
CASSPSSGTDTQYF TRBJ2-3 TRBV7-3
CASGLGSANQPQHF TRBJ1-5 TRBV12-5
CASSLEGQMDTEAFF TRBJ1-1 TRBV5-1
CASSFSGRGYSPLHF TRBJ1-6 TRBV27
CASSQDRLGGNGYTF TRBJ1-2 TRBV3-1/TRBV3-2
CASSLDQRHEQFF TRBJ2-1 TRBV5-1
CASSLRVGTSGSSYEQYF TRBJ2-7 TRBV28
CASSLRGPGNTIYF TRBJ1-3 TRBV27
CASSMLQAGNSPLHF TRBJ1-6 TRBV19
CASSLSAVLRGSRDGYTF TRBJ1-2 TRBV7-9
CASSSGTSGVSYNEQFF TRBJ2-1 TRBV7-3
CASSPSTGGTEAFF TRBJ1-1 TRBV7-3
CASSLWTGGLYNEQFF TRBJ2-1 TRBV27
CASKPSETSGANVLTF TRBJ2-6 TRBV19
CASSSLTQPAFF TRBJ1-1 TRBV5-4
CAWSAWTGADHNYGYTF TRBJ1-2 TRBV30
CASSRTGDGNSPLHF TRBJ1-6 TRBV19
CASSVGLVIQETQYF TRBJ2-5 TRBV9
CASSLQGAYNEQFF TRBJ2-1 TRBV3-1/TRBV3-2
CASSRGQPGQGGEKLFF TRBJ1-4 TRBV28
CASSVATSGRRQETQYF TRBJ2-5 TRBV9
CASSEGQGSVETQYF TRBJ2-5 TRBV5-1
CSVATGGAETQYF TRBJ2-5 TRBV29-1
CASSRGTDHQAQHF TRBJ1-5 TRBV5-4
CASSLIGTEGGELFF TRBJ2-2 TRBV5-1
CASSQRQINYEQYF TRBJ2-7 TRBV21-1
CASSGQGRNEQFF TRBJ2-1 TRBV4-1
CAITGESVNEQFF TRBJ2-1 TRBV10-3